The 19 T cell receptor beta chains presented below share a single source sample, sequenced in a study of blood T cell repertoires in COVID-19. TCRdb keeps only in-frame clones here, not all; method: immunoSEQ multiplex PCR. The data hold around 210,000 clones, with roughly nine tenths observed a single time. Sequencing was performed on PBMCs or T cells enriched from blood (not recorded which). These receptors came from a woman aged 18 to 35 who had recovered from COVID-19.

V and J are TRBV27 and TRBJ1-5, with D maybe TRBD1 (6 bases). V was trimmed by 3 bases and J by 3 bases, leaving 12 bases between them. Germline V gene data show CDR1 as MNHEY and CDR2 as SMNVEV (reference sequence). The CDR3 contains 15 residues. The CDR3 coding sequence is TGTGCCAGCAGTTTTTTAGACAGGATCAATCAGCCCCAGCATTTT. Translated, it gives CASSFLDRINQPQHF.

This clone has just one count. The CDR3 protein is CASSLAEARWQETQYF. The CDR3, as DNA: TGCGCCAGCAGCTTGGCGGAGGCTAGATGGCAAGAGACCCAGTACTTC. V is TRBV5-1 and J is TRBJ2-5, with D perhaps TRBD2 (5 bases). Looked up from germline, CDR1 is SGHRS and CDR2 is YFSETQ. This CDR3 region has 16 residues. V lost 0 bases and J 2 bases, leaving 14 bases between the germline ends.

The chain recombines TRBV3-1 (or the pseudogene TRBV3-2) with TRBJ1-3, with D uncertain. CDR3 length equals 16 residues. Deletions cut 4 bases from V and 3 bases from J, with 16 bases between. Looked up from germline, CDR1 is LGHDT and CDR2 is YNNKEL (reference sequence). Written as DNA, the CDR3 is TGTGCCAGCAGCCCCCAACTCGGGTCGAATGGAAACACCATATATTTT. Translation gives CASSPQLGSNGNTIYF.

The J gene is TRBJ2-7, the V gene TRBV4-1; 8 bases are a match to TRBD1. J was trimmed by 6 bases and V by 3 bases; bases with no gene match: 1. CDR1 is MGHRA and CDR2 is YSYEKL in the germline V gene. The CDR3 totals 12 residues. CDR3 in amino acids: CASSHQGAEQYF. The CDR3 nucleotides read TGCGCCAGCAGCCACCAGGGGGCCGAGCAGTACTTC.

V gene TRBV10-3 combines with J gene TRBJ1-4; maybe TRBD1 (5 bases). V lost 6 bases, J lost 0 bases, and 8 bases lay in between. CDR3 length: 14 amino acids. The germline V gene has CDR1 ENHRY and CDR2 SYGVKD. The CDR3 reads CAIRTTATNEKLFF. For the CDR3, the DNA is TGTGCCATCAGAACGACAGCAACTAATGAAAAACTGTTTTTT.

V is TRBV12-5 and J is TRBJ1-4; possible D gene TRBD1, 5 bases. This CDR3 region has 15 residues. Germline CDR1 LGHNT, CDR2 FRNRAP. V lost 4 bases to trimming and J lost 5 bases, with 14 bases between them. The CDR3 nucleotides read TGTGCTAGTGGTTGGGGCAGCGGGTACAATGAAAAACTGTTTTTT. Translating it yields CASGWGSGYNEKLFF.

The V call is TRBV18, the J call TRBJ1-2; D is ambiguous. This CDR3 has 14 residues. Germline CDR1 reads KGHSH; CDR2 reads LQKENI. Trimming took 1 base from V and 6 from J, leaving 12 bases between them. The chain's CDR3 is CASSPQEAMDGYTF. As DNA, the CDR3 is TGTGCCAGCTCACCACAGGAGGCAATGGATGGCTACACCTTC. The full variable domain, rest sourced from reference TRBV18 and TRBJ1-2, is NAGVMQNPRHLVRRRGQEARLRCSPMKGHSHVYWYRQLPEEGLKFMVYLQKENIIDESGMPKERFSAEFPKEGPSILRIQQVVRGDSAAYFCASSPQEAMDGYTFGSGTRLTVV.

The chain combines TRBV3-1 (or the pseudogene TRBV3-2) with TRBJ2-2; TRBD1 agrees at 11 bases. V shed 4 bases, J shed 6 bases, and the junction held 4 bases outside the gene matches. Per germline, CDR1 LGHDT and CDR2 YNNKEL (reference sequence). The CDR3 totals 15 residues. The CDR3 loop reads CASSLGTGGPGELFF. DNA of the CDR3: TGTGCCAGCAGCCTCGGGACAGGGGGTCCCGGGGAGCTGTTTTTT.

The rearrangement links TRBV12-5 to TRBJ2-1; D may be TRBD1 (6 bases). The V end was cut by 3 bases, the J end by 3 bases, with 9 bases between. CDR3 length equals 14 residues. CDR1 and CDR2 from the germline V gene are LGHNT and FRNRAP. The CDR3 sequence is CASGFLTGYNEQFF. The CDR3, as DNA: TGTGCTAGTGGTTTTTTGACAGGCTACAATGAGCAGTTCTTC.

The V call is TRBV27, the J call TRBJ2-1; TRBD1 matches at 10 bases. The CDR3 sequence is 15 residues long. Per the germline V gene, CDR1 is MNHEY and CDR2 is SMNVEV (reference sequence). V gave up 4 bases and J gave up 6 bases; unmatched junction bases: 6. CDR3 region: CASSSPGTGVNEQFF. The DNA for the CDR3 is TGTGCCAGCAGTTCCCCAGGGACAGGGGTCAATGAGCAGTTCTTC.

This clone was found once. The gene calls are TRBV5-5 and TRBJ2-5; weak D call: TRBD1 (6 bases). The ends were cut back, 1 base at V and 3 bases at J, with 7 bases in the middle. Germline V gene sequence: CDR1 SGHKS, CDR2 YYEKEE (reference sequence). The CDR3 has 13 amino acids. CDR3 sequence reads: CASSLPGEETQYF. CDR3 nucleotide sequence: TGTGCCAGCAGCTTGCCAGGGGAAGAGACCCAGTACTTC.

The chain recombines TRBV5-1 with TRBJ2-7, with a tentative D call TRBD1 (6 bases). The CDR3 extends over 15 amino acids. CDR1 is SGHRS and CDR2 is YFSETQ in the germline V gene. Trimming cost V 0 bases and J 3 bases, with 13 bases left between them. DNA of the CDR3: TGCGCCAGCAGCTTGGAAGGGCGAGGGGGCTACGAGCAGTACTTC. This gives the protein CASSLEGRGGYEQYF.

The chain uses TRBV19 and TRBJ1-1, with D tentatively TRBD1 (5 bases). Trimming removed 1 base from V and 5 bases from J, with 8 bases in between. CDR1 is LNHDA, CDR2 SQIVND, per germline (reference sequence). The CDR3 is 13 residues long. The CDR3 here is CASSIGAGTEAFF. The CDR3 DNA is TGTGCCAGTAGTATAGGCGCAGGGACTGAAGCTTTCTTT. Using reference TRBV19 and TRBJ1-1 for the parts outside the CDR3, the full variable domain is DGGITQSPKYLFRKEGQNVTLSCEQNLNHDAMYWYRQDPGQGLRLIYYSQIVNDFQKGDIAEGYSVSREKKESFPLTVTSAQKNPTAFYLCASSIGAGTEAFFGQGTRLTVV.

This chain joins TRBV2 and TRBJ1-2, with TRBD1 as a possible D gene (5 bases). Trimming pared 2 bases from V and 4 bases from J, leaving 14 bases between. This CDR3 contains 15 residues. Per germline, CDR1 SNHLY and CDR2 FYNNEI. The CDR3 sequence is CASSERAGRGYGYTF. The CDR3 bases are TGTGCCAGCAGTGAACGGGCAGGGAGGGGCTATGGCTACACCTTC.

The CDR3 DNA reads TGTGCCAGTCAGGGGGCCGGGCAGCCCCAGCATTTT. Translation: CASQGAGQPQHF. This chain joins TRBV19 and TRBJ1-5, with TRBD1 identical over 8 bases. Germline CDR1 reads LNHDA; CDR2 reads SQIVND (reference sequence). The CDR3 covers 12 residues. Trimming cost V 8 bases and J 7 bases; bases outside gene matches: 4.

The chain joins TRBV15 to TRBJ2-3; 9 positions agree with TRBD1. This CDR3 region has 16 residues. Per the germline V gene, CDR1 is LNHNV and CDR2 is YYDKDF (reference sequence). The junction had 9 bases not matched to a gene; V was cut back by 5 bases and J by 3 bases. The CDR3: CATSGYGDRETDTQYF. As DNA, the CDR3 is TGTGCCACCAGCGGCTACGGGGACAGGGAGACAGATACGCAGTATTTT.

The chain has TRBV7-2 and TRBJ2-7; TRBD2 is a possible D gene (5 bases). V was shortened by 5 bases and J by 4 bases, with 15 bases between the two germline ends. Germline V gene sequence: CDR1 SGHTA, CDR2 FQGNSA. This CDR3 comprises 14 residues. CDR3: CASSPSARGYEQYF. The DNA for the CDR3 is TGTGCCAGCAGCCCGAGCGCACGGGGTTACGAGCAGTACTTC.

This chain joins TRBV7-8 and TRBJ1-1, with D unresolved. The V end was cut by 4 bases, the J end by 2 bases, with 8 bases between. This CDR3 is built from 13 residues. CDR1 is SGHVS, CDR2 FQNEAQ, per germline. The CDR3 region is CASSSRQNTEAFF. The CDR3 DNA reads TGTGCCAGCAGCTCCCGACAAAACACTGAAGCTTTCTTT. Looking up the rest from reference TRBV7-8 and TRBJ1-1 gives the full variable domain: GAGVSQSPRYKVAKRGQDVALRCDPISGHVSLFWYQQALGQGPEFLTYFQNEAQLDKSGLPSDRFFAERPEGSVSTLKIQRTQQEDSAVYLCASSSRQNTEAFFGQGTRLTVV.

The V and J genes are TRBV2 and TRBJ2-1; 12 nucleotides line up with TRBD2. The J segment lost 5 bases and the V segment lost 4 bases, leaving 0 bases of the junction unmatched. From germline, CDR1 is SNHLY and CDR2 FYNNEI. This CDR3 region has 14 residues. The CDR3 coding sequence is TGTGCCAGCAGTGGACTAGCGGGGGACAATGAGCAGTTCTTC. This translates into CASSGLAGDNEQFF.